This passage covers 21 T cell receptor beta chains from one sample sequenced in a study of human T cells and chemical hapten exposure. Each CDR3 protein is one row after TCRdb ran MiXCR on the RACE reads. Found here are roughly 150,000 distinct CDR3 sequences, 25% to 35% of them singletons; the top ten hold under 2.5%. Time point specified: patch test 3, about 24 weeks after DPC sensitization. As for treatment: therapeutic diphenylcyclopropenone sensitization with weekly scalp DPC. Sequencing was performed on whole blood, taken in connection with sensitization to the hapten diphenylcyclopropenone (DPC). The origin of the receptors is a woman in her late teens or twenties with alopecia areata. Some clones in this sample may be carry-over from other donors' samples.

This clonotype is a singleton in its sample. The V call is TRBV30, the J call TRBJ1-5; no clear D. Trimming pared 2 bases from V and 4 bases from J, leaving 9 bases between. Germline V CDR1 and CDR2: GTSNPN, SVGIG (reference sequence). The CDR3 has 13 residues. The DNA of the CDR3 is TGTGCCTGGAGTCCCCAGGTAAATCAGCCCCAGCATTTT. Its translation is CAWSPQVNQPQHF. Looking up the rest from reference TRBV30 and TRBJ1-5 gives the full variable domain: SQTIHQWPATLVQPVGSPLSLECTVEGTSNPNLYWYRQAAGRGLQLLFYSVGIGQISSEVPQNLSASRPQDRQFILSSKKLLLSDSGFYLCAWSPQVNQPQHFGDGTRLSIL.

This clonotype occurred once. J is TRBJ2-1 and V is TRBV19, with a tentative D call TRBD2 (5 bases). V lost 7 bases and J 5 bases, leaving 6 bases between the germline ends. The CDR3 is made up of 11 amino acids. Per germline, CDR1 LNHDA and CDR2 SQIVND (reference sequence). CDR3 DNA: TGTGCCAGTAAGCGGAACAATGAGCAGTTCTTC. Its protein is CASKRNNEQFF.

In this sample, this clonotype turned up many times. CDR3 nucleotide sequence: TGCGCCAGCAGCCCGGGAGAGGGGATAGCGGTCAATGAGCAGTTCTTC. The encoded protein is CASSPGEGIAVNEQFF. The genes are TRBV5-1 and TRBJ2-1; possible D gene TRBD2, 6 bases. Trimming stripped 4 bases from V and 6 bases from J, with 20 bases between. This CDR3 is 16 amino acids long. The germline V gene has CDR1 SGHRS and CDR2 YFSETQ.

The chain couples TRBV4-2 to TRBJ2-3; 8 bases are shared with TRBD2. Germline V gene data show CDR1 as LGHNA and CDR2 as YNFKEQ. Germline trimming cut 3 bases from V and 3 bases from J; bases unmatched to any gene: 5. The CDR3 is 15 amino acids. The DNA of the CDR3 is TGTGCCAGCAGCCAGTTAGCGGGATCGACAGATACGCAGTATTTT. Translation: CASSQLAGSTDTQYF.

This clonotype was recorded a few times. This chain uses TRBV7-9 with TRBJ2-3; TRBD1 agrees at 9 bases. V trimming: 5 bases; J trimming: 1 base; junction bases outside the gene matches: 13. Germline CDR1 SEHNR, CDR2 FQNEAQ (reference sequence). The length of the CDR3 is 18 residues. CDR3 loop: CASSRPPTGGGGTDTQYF. CDR3 bases: TGTGCCAGCAGCCGCCCTCCGACAGGGGGGGGCGGCACAGATACGCAGTATTTT.

This clonotype appeared once. The chain recombines TRBV10-3 with TRBJ2-7; D possibly corresponds to TRBD1 (5 bases). The V end lost 2 bases, the J end lost 2 bases, and 7 bases lay between the germline ends. The CDR3 extends over 13 amino acids. The germline V gene has CDR1 ENHRY and CDR2 SYGVKD. The CDR3 nucleotides read TGTGCCATCAGTGAGCAGGGCGCCTACGAGCAGTACTTC. This translates into CAISEQGAYEQYF.

V gene TRBV9 combines with J gene TRBJ1-6; 7 bases are a match to TRBD1. V dropped 3 bases and J dropped 7; count of bases not matched to a gene: 7. CDR1 and CDR2 from the germline V gene are SGDLS and YYNGEE. CDR3 length equals 15 residues. This CDR3 is CASSGTARGNSPLHF. Written as DNA, the CDR3 is TGTGCCAGCAGCGGGACAGCCAGGGGGAATTCACCCCTCCACTTT. The full variable domain, with the rest looked up from reference TRBV9 and TRBJ1-6, is DSGVTQTPKHLITATGQRVTLRCSPRSGDLSVYWYQQSLDQGLQFLIQYYNGEERAKGNILERFSAQQFPDLHSELNLSSLELGDSALYFCASSGTARGNSPLHFGNGTRLTVT.

CDR3 in amino acids: CASSLDWGVRSPLHF. The CDR3, as DNA: TGTGCCAGCAGCTTAGATTGGGGTGTGAGATCACCCCTCCACTTT. The chain carries TRBV7-2 and TRBJ1-6; no reliable D call. The CDR3 has 15 amino acids. Germline V lookup: CDR1 SGHTA, CDR2 FQGNSA. The germline V and J ends were trimmed by 1 base and 10 bases, with 14 bases remaining between them.

V gene TRBV6-5 combines with J gene TRBJ2-5, with a possible D match to TRBD2 (7 bases). Germline loops: CDR1 MNHEY, CDR2 SVGAGI. Trimming took off 7 bases at V and 7 bases at J, with 19 bases between the two ends. This CDR3 contains 14 residues. CDR3 coding DNA: TGTGCCAGCACGTCACAGCGGGACATTATGACCCAGTACTTC. Translation: CASTSQRDIMTQYF.

This clonotype was recorded many times. The chain links TRBV15 to TRBJ2-1, with 9 bases matching TRBD2. CDR1 is LNHNV and CDR2 is YYDKDF in the germline V gene (reference sequence). The CDR3 totals 14 residues. The V segment lost 0 bases and the J segment 6 bases; nucleotides outside the gene matches: 0. The CDR3 sequence is CATSRELAGNEQFF. The CDR3 bases are TGTGCCACCAGCAGAGAACTAGCGGGCAATGAGCAGTTCTTC.

The chain couples TRBV29-1 to TRBJ1-2; D gene uncertain. Germline V gives CDR1 SQVTM, CDR2 ANQGSEA. V gave up 6 bases and J gave up 4 bases, with 12 bases separating them. The length of the CDR3 is 12 residues. The CDR3 DNA reads as TGCAGCGTCGAGGGAGGCCGCTATGGCTACACCTTC. Encoded protein: CSVEGGRYGYTF. The full variable domain, rest sourced from reference TRBV29-1 and TRBJ1-2, is SAVISQKPSRDICQRGTSLTIQCQVDSQVTMMFWYRQQPGQSLTLIATANQGSEATYESGFVIDKFPISRPNLTFSTLTVSNMSPEDSSIYLCSVEGGRYGYTFGSGTRLTVV.

The chain combines TRBV3-1 with TRBJ1-2; D is possibly TRBD1 (6 bases). The CDR3 extends over 13 amino acids. The germline V and J ends were trimmed by 5 bases and 4 bases, with 11 bases remaining between them. Germline CDR1 LGHDT, CDR2 YNNKEL (reference sequence). The CDR3 region has the DNA TGTGCCAGCAGCTACAGGGAGTCCTATGGCTACACCTTC. This gives the protein CASSYRESYGYTF. The full variable domain, its missing parts supplied by reference TRBV3-1 and TRBJ1-2, is DTAVSQTPKYLVTQMGNDKSIKCEQNLGHDTMYWYKQDSKKFLKIMFSYNNKELIINETVPNRFSPKSPDKAHLNLHINSLELGDSAVYFCASSYRESYGYTFGSGTRLTVV.

The chain uses TRBV9 and TRBJ2-3; either TRBD1 or TRBD2 may supply D (5 bases each). V was cut by 0 bases and J by 12 bases, with 14 bases left in between. CDR3 length: 13 amino acids. Germline lookup yields CDR1 SGDLS and CDR2 YYNGEE. The CDR3 coding sequence is TGTGCCAGCAGCGTAGAAGGAGGCAGGGCCCAGTATTTT. As protein: CASSVEGGRAQYF.

In its sample, this clonotype was seen a few times. The chain recombines TRBV29-1 with TRBJ2-7; 7 bases align to TRBD2. The CDR3 runs 15 residues. In germline, CDR1 is SQVTM, CDR2 ANQGSEA. The V and J ends lost 7 bases and 3 bases, in that order; junction bases with no gene match: 15. CDR3 sequence reads: CSASTPGTKVYEQYF. CDR3 sequence (DNA): TGCAGCGCTTCAACACCCGGGACTAAGGTCTACGAGCAGTACTTC.

The table lists this clonotype with a few counts. The chain joins TRBV10-3 to TRBJ2-1; D may be TRBD2 (6 bases). V lost 4 bases, J lost 6 bases, and 16 bases lay in between. The germline CDR1 and CDR2 sequences are ENHRY and SYGVKD. The CDR3 loop spans 15 amino acids. The CDR3 reads CAISGGEDGGNEQFF. In nucleotides, the CDR3 is TGTGCCATCAGTGGAGGCGAGGACGGGGGCAATGAGCAGTTCTTC.

This clonotype was counted only a few times. The chain combines TRBV7-8 with TRBJ2-7; TRBD2 is a possible D gene (7 bases). The germline V and J ends were trimmed by 5 bases and 4 bases, with 18 bases remaining between them. The CDR3 has 15 amino acids. CDR1 and CDR2 from the germline V gene are SGHVS and FQNEAQ. CDR3 loop: CASSLGGGRRYEQYF. The CDR3 nucleotides are TGTGCCAGCAGCCTGGGGGGGGGGCGCCGGTACGAGCAGTACTTC. Variable domain in full (rest from reference TRBV7-8 and TRBJ2-7): GAGVSQSPRYKVAKRGQDVALRCDPISGHVSLFWYQQALGQGPEFLTYFQNEAQLDKSGLPSDRFFAERPEGSVSTLKIQRTQQEDSAVYLCASSLGGGRRYEQYFGPGTRLTVT.

The V gene is TRBV4-3, the J gene TRBJ1-1; D unclear. With 0 bases removed from V and 8 bases from J, the gap between germline ends came to 10 bases. This CDR3 has 13 residues. Germline lookup yields CDR1 LGHNA and CDR2 YSLEER. The CDR3: CASSQDLVTEAFF. The CDR3 bases are TGCGCCAGCAGCCAAGATCTCGTGACAGAAGCTTTCTTT.

This clonotype has more than one count but fewer than ten. The V gene is TRBV12-3 or TRBV12-4, the J gene TRBJ2-5; 8 bases agree with TRBD1. The ends lost 5 bases at V and 2 bases at J; junction bases unmatched: 13. The CDR3 length is 17 residues. The CDR3 region has the DNA TGTGCCAGCAGTCCACCCACCGGACAGGGCCCGCAAGAGACCCAGTACTTC. Translating gives CASSPPTGQGPQETQYF.

Notes on this clonotype: At one end the junction does not follow the germline gene, possibly because of a read error. The CDR3 region has the DNA TGCAGCGTTGATGTCGCTGGACAGGGGGAGTTC. Protein sequence: CSVDVAGQGEF. This chain uses TRBV29-1 with TRBJ2-7, with TRBD1 matching 10 bases. This CDR3 contains 11 residues. Germline V gene sequence: CDR1 SQVTM, CDR2 ANQGSEA.

The chain recombines TRBV25-1 with TRBJ2-5, with D possibly matching TRBD1 (5 bases). This CDR3 comprises 13 residues. Trimming left V 5 bases short and J 4 bases short, with 11 bases between. Germline V gene data show CDR1 as MGHDK and CDR2 as SYGVNS. CDR3 nucleotide sequence: TGTGCCAGCAGTCCAGACAGTCTAGAGACCCAGTACTTC. Translating it yields CASSPDSLETQYF.

This clonotype has ten or more counts. The rearrangement joins TRBV5-1 to TRBJ2-7; possibly TRBD1 for D (5 bases). V lost 0 bases and J lost 7, with 17 bases in between. CDR1 and CDR2 from the germline V gene are SGHRS and YFSETQ. This CDR3 contains 15 residues. The CDR3 sequence: CASSLGTGPPREQYF. The DNA of the CDR3 is TGCGCCAGCAGCTTGGGAACAGGCCCTCCTAGGGAGCAGTACTTC.